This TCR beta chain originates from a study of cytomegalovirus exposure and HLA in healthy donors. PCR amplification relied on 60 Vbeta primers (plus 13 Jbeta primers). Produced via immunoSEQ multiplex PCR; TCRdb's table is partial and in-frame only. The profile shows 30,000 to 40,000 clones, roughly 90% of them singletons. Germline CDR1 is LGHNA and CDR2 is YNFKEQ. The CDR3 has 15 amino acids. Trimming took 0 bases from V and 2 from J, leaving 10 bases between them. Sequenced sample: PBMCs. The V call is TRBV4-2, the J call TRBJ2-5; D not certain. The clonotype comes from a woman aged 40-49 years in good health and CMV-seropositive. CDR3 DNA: TGTGCCAGCAGCCAAGAGCGGTTAGATCAAGAGACCCAGTACTTC. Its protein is CASSQERLDQETQYF.